The 32 T cell receptor beta chains below all came from one sample that was sequenced in a study of CD8 T cells in ankylosing spondylitis (dated by TCRdb to about 2017). Library creation used 5' RACE. Instrument on record: Illumina HiSeq 2500. The public reads were run again by TCRdb, first through fastp at Q25 and then through MiXCR, and only productive beta chains were kept. One record per CDR3 amino acid sequence lists the most common genes and DNA. Here the sample has about 300,000 distinct CDR3 sequences; roughly 20% occur a single time. Approximately 3.7% of the sample is taken by the ten largest. Specimen: blood, either unsorted or a sorted T cell fraction (not recorded which). Receptors originate from a female donor with ankylosing spondylitis or in good health (not recorded which).

This clonotype has only a few counts. This rearrangement joins TRBV6-1 to TRBJ1-6; the D gene is possibly TRBD1 (5 bases). Germline V gene lookup returns CDR1 MNHNS and CDR2 SASEGT. Trimming took off 6 bases at V and 10 bases at J, with 19 bases between the two ends. This CDR3 has 15 residues. CDR3 DNA: TGTGCCAGCAGGTCGGGAGGGACTATCCGGTCACCCCTCCACTTT. It codes for CASRSGGTIRSPLHF.

The chain recombines TRBV5-5 with TRBJ2-5; no definite D call. V shed 4 bases and J shed 2 bases, with 15 bases lying between them. The V gene's germline CDR1 is SGHKS and CDR2 YYEKEE (reference sequence). This CDR3 is built from 15 residues. The chain's CDR3 is CASSPGRQIQETQYF. CDR3 bases: TGTGCCAGCAGCCCCGGACGGCAGATTCAAGAGACCCAGTACTTC.

This clonotype was seen more than once but under ten times. CDR3 residues: CASSPTGRWYGYTF. The CDR3 DNA reads as TGTGCCAGCAGTCCTACAGGGAGATGGTATGGCTACACCTTC. The J gene is TRBJ1-2, the V gene TRBV5-6, with D tentatively TRBD1 (6 bases). The CDR3 covers 14 residues. Germline CDR1 is SGHDT and CDR2 is YYEEEE. V lost 5 bases to trimming and J lost 5 bases, with 16 bases between them.

The V gene is TRBV20-1, the J gene TRBJ2-6; D perhaps matches TRBD2 (5 bases). The CDR3 covers 14 residues. Per the germline V gene, CDR1 is DFQATT and CDR2 is SNEGSKA (reference sequence). The V end lost 5 bases, the J end lost 6 bases, and 14 bases lay between the germline ends. CDR3 sequence (DNA): TGCAGTGCTGAACCCGGGATAGAGGCCAACGTCCTGACTTTC. The encoded protein is CSAEPGIEANVLTF.

The J gene is TRBJ2-3, the V gene TRBV7-3; 9 bases align to TRBD2. In germline, CDR1 is SGHTA, CDR2 FQGTGA. CDR3 length: 19 amino acids. Trimming removed 5 bases from V and 1 base from J; junction bases left unmatched: 16. CDR3 sequence reads: CASSLLPGTSKHGTDTQYF. CDR3 DNA: TGTGCCAGCAGCCTCCTTCCCGGGACTAGCAAACATGGCACAGATACGCAGTATTTT.

The rearrangement links TRBV4-2 to TRBJ1-4, with D perhaps TRBD1 (5 bases). Germline V gene lookup returns CDR1 LGHNA and CDR2 YNFKEQ. The CDR3 spans 15 residues. V lost 4 bases, J lost 7 bases, and 16 bases lay in between. The CDR3 region is CASSRKTDGGEKLFF. For the CDR3, the DNA is TGTGCCAGCAGCCGGAAGACGGACGGGGGTGAAAAACTGTTTTTT.

In its sample, this clonotype was seen many times. V gene TRBV20-1 combines with J gene TRBJ2-1; no clear D. The germline V gene encodes CDR1 DFQATT and CDR2 SNEGSKA (reference sequence). V lost 2 bases and J lost 3, with 14 bases in between. This CDR3 contains 15 residues. The CDR3 DNA follows: TGCAGTGCTAGAAAGCGCGGAAGCCTCTACAATGAGCAGTTCTTC. This encodes CSARKRGSLYNEQFF.

This clonotype was detected only a few times. The J gene is TRBJ2-5, the V gene TRBV9, with unresolved D. Germline CDR1 reads SGDLS; CDR2 reads YYNGEE. This CDR3 contains 13 residues. V was clipped by 3 bases and J by 4 bases, with 10 bases between them. Here the CDR3 DNA reads TGTGCCAGCAGCGGACGAAGGCGAGAGACCCAGTACTTC. It encodes CASSGRRRETQYF.

The chain combines TRBV24-1 with TRBJ2-1; D is undetermined. V lost 5 bases to trimming and J lost 7 bases, with 11 bases between them. Germline V gene data show CDR1 as KGHDR and CDR2 as SFDVKD. CDR3 length: 13 amino acids. The CDR3 nucleotides read TGTGCCACCAGTGCCGGGCGGTTGAATGAGCAGTTCTTC. It specifies CATSAGRLNEQFF.

This clonotype has only one observation. The V call is TRBV6-1, the J call TRBJ2-1, with TRBD2 matching 12 bases. Germline V CDR1 and CDR2: MNHNS, SASEGT. The trim removed 6 bases at V and 7 bases at J, leaving 19 bases unmatched. The CDR3 runs 19 residues. CDR3 in amino acids: CASRKQVFRTSGKLNEQFF. The DNA for the CDR3 is TGTGCCAGCAGAAAACAGGTTTTCCGGACTAGCGGGAAGCTTAATGAGCAGTTCTTC.

V and J are TRBV4-3 and TRBJ2-3; TRBD2 agrees at 9 bases. The CDR3 totals 16 residues. The V and J ends lost 0 bases and 4 bases, in that order; junction bases with no gene match: 5. The germline V gene has CDR1 LGHNA and CDR2 YSLEER. The CDR3: CASSQDGGTSPDTQYF. The CDR3 DNA sequence: TGCGCCAGCAGCCAAGATGGGGGGACTAGCCCAGATACGCAGTATTTT.

This clonotype was seen a handful of times. The chain combines TRBV20-1 with TRBJ2-2, with D possibly being TRBD1 (5 bases). Between the trimmed V and J ends, which lost 3 bases and 6 bases, there was a span of 11 bases. The CDR3 sequence is 13 residues long. CDR1 is DFQATT, CDR2 SNEGSKA, per germline (reference sequence). CDR3 sequence (DNA): TGCAGTGCTAGCAGGGCCGTCCCCGGGGAGCTGTTTTTT. Residues: CSASRAVPGELFF.

The CDR3 sequence is CASSYSLGGTEAFF. In DNA, the CDR3 is TGTGCCAGCAGTTACTCGTTGGGGGGAACTGAAGCTTTCTTT. The V and J genes are TRBV6-5 and TRBJ1-1; a possible D gene is TRBD1 (5 bases). The CDR3 contains 14 residues. The germline V gene encodes CDR1 MNHEY and CDR2 SVGAGI. V lost 0 bases to trimming and J lost 5 bases, with 10 bases between them.

The chain combines TRBV20-1 with TRBJ1-5, with TRBD1 matching over 7 bases. This CDR3 comprises 14 residues. J lost 1 base, V lost 6 bases, and 6 bases had no gene match. Germline assignment: CDR1 DFQATT and CDR2 SNEGSKA (reference sequence). Here the CDR3 reads CSARGWDSNQPQHF. DNA for the CDR3: TGCAGTGCCAGGGGGTGGGACAGCAATCAGCCCCAGCATTTT.

This clonotype showed up just a few times. The CDR3 sequence: CSARTGGGSDTQYF. For the CDR3, the DNA is TGCAGTGCTAGAACCGGGGGAGGGTCAGATACGCAGTATTTT. The chain carries TRBV20-1 and TRBJ2-3; 7 bases match TRBD2. The trim removed 2 bases at V and 4 bases at J, leaving 6 bases unmatched. Germline CDR1 and CDR2: DFQATT and SNEGSKA (reference sequence). The CDR3 runs to 14 residues.

This clonotype showed up just a few times. The rearrangement uses TRBV2 and TRBJ2-3, with TRBD2 identical over 15 bases. Germline CDR1 and CDR2: SNHLY and FYNNEI. This CDR3 comprises 16 residues. V gave up 3 bases and J gave up 4 bases; unmatched junction bases: 2. The DNA of the CDR3 is TGTGCCAGCAGTGAGGGACTAGCGGGGGGCCCAGATACGCAGTATTTT. Its translation is CASSEGLAGGPDTQYF.

This clonotype has just a few counts. The J gene is TRBJ2-7, the V gene TRBV24-1; either TRBD1 or TRBD2 may fit D (5 bases each). Germline loops: CDR1 KGHDR, CDR2 SFDVKD. The CDR3 runs 16 residues. Between the trimmed V and J ends, which lost 1 base and 5 bases, there was a span of 17 bases. The DNA for the CDR3 is TGTGCCACCAGTGATTTACCCGAGGGCAGGGCTAACGAGCAGTACTTC. This gives the protein CATSDLPEGRANEQYF.

A few counts support this clonotype. This rearrangement joins TRBV29-1 to TRBJ1-2, with 7 bases lining up with TRBD1. The germline CDR1 and CDR2 sequences are SQVTM and ANQGSEA. With 3 bases clipped from V and 4 bases from J, the junction kept 8 bases outside the gene matches. The CDR3 consists of 14 residues. Here the CDR3 reads CSVDIPGQIYGYTF. CDR3 sequence (DNA): TGCAGCGTTGATATCCCGGGACAGATCTATGGCTACACCTTC.

This clonotype was seen repeatedly, ten times or more. The rearrangement links TRBV29-1 to TRBJ2-3; 7 nucleotides agree with TRBD1. Per germline, CDR1 SQVTM and CDR2 ANQGSEA. The CDR3 consists of 12 residues. Germline trimming cut 6 bases from V and 2 bases from J; bases unmatched to any gene: 2. The CDR3 DNA reads as TGCAGCGTGGGGACAGTCACAGATACGCAGTATTTT. This translates into CSVGTVTDTQYF.

The table lists this clonotype with a few counts. The CDR3 DNA reads as TGTGCCAGCAGTTCCGCGGCCTATGGCTACACCTTC. This codes for CASSSAAYGYTF. The chain links TRBV12-3 or TRBV12-4 to TRBJ1-2; D call uncertain. Trimming cost V 4 bases and J 4 bases, with 7 bases left between them. The CDR3 spans 12 residues.

The table lists this clonotype with many counts. The chain carries TRBV6-5 and TRBJ2-2; tentatively, D is TRBD2 (7 bases). CDR1 is MNHEY, CDR2 SVGAGI, per germline. Trimming took 4 bases from V and 3 from J, leaving 12 bases between them. The CDR3 extends over 15 amino acids. The DNA of the CDR3 is TGTGCCAGCAGTTTACAGGGAGGGGACACCGGGGAGCTGTTTTTT. Translation: CASSLQGGDTGELFF.

This clonotype was seen more than once but under ten times. The J gene is TRBJ1-1, the V gene TRBV12-3 or TRBV12-4, with no clear D. Trimming cost V 7 bases and J 0 bases, with 9 bases left between them. CDR3 length equals 13 residues. In nucleotides, the CDR3 is TGTGCCAGCACCTTCGAGGTGAACACTGAAGCTTTCTTT. As protein: CASTFEVNTEAFF.

J is TRBJ2-7 and V is TRBV2, with 8 positions matching TRBD1. The CDR3 is 15 residues long. CDR1 and CDR2 (germline): SNHLY, FYNNEI. V lost 10 bases and J lost 6; bases outside the gene matches: 17. For the CDR3, the DNA is TGTGCCACCCAGGGGAGCAGGCAGGGGGCTTCCGAGCAGTACTTC. Translation: CATQGSRQGASEQYF.

This clonotype has more than one count but fewer than ten. The gene calls are TRBV7-2 and TRBJ2-2, with 12 bases aligning to TRBD1. The CDR3 is 16 amino acids. The germline gives CDR1 SGHTA, CDR2 FQGNSA. V gave up 6 bases and J gave up 7 bases; unmatched junction bases: 9. CDR3 DNA sequence: TGTGCCAGCAGGAATCCGGGACAGGGGGCACTCGGGGAGCTGTTTTTT. Its translation: CASRNPGQGALGELFF.

This clonotype has a handful of counts. The chain carries TRBV6-5 and TRBJ1-2, with 7 bases that match TRBD1. The trim removed 4 bases at V and 4 bases at J, leaving 6 bases unmatched. Germline V gives CDR1 MNHEY, CDR2 SVGAGI. CDR3 length: 14 amino acids. The CDR3 reads CASSFLGQPYGYTF. In DNA form, the CDR3 reads TGTGCCAGCAGTTTCCTGGGACAGCCCTATGGCTACACCTTC.

This clonotype appeared a few times. V gene TRBV20-1 combines with J gene TRBJ2-3; the match to TRBD2 covers 8 bases. This CDR3 is built from 16 residues. V was clipped by 1 base and J by 1 base; unmatched bases: 7. Germline CDR1 reads DFQATT; CDR2 reads SNEGSKA (reference sequence). CDR3: CSARVGAGVRTDTQYF. The DNA of the CDR3 is TGCAGTGCTAGAGTTGGAGCGGGAGTACGCACAGATACGCAGTATTTT.

This clonotype came up a few times. The chain has TRBV6-6 and TRBJ1-2; the D is unclear. V was shortened by 0 bases and J by 8 bases, with 10 bases between the two germline ends. The CDR3 runs 13 residues. Germline CDR1 is MNHNY and CDR2 is SVGAGI (reference sequence). The CDR3 protein is CASSYSSRGGYTF. The CDR3 DNA sequence: TGTGCCAGCAGTTACTCGAGTAGAGGGGGCTACACCTTC.

By share, this clonotype counts as medium-sized. The gene calls are TRBV6-5 and TRBJ2-1; tentatively, D is TRBD2 (5 bases). This CDR3 spans 12 amino acids. V was cut by 5 bases and J by 10 bases, with 12 bases left in between. Per germline, CDR1 MNHEY and CDR2 SVGAGI. The CDR3 protein is CASSPRREEQFF. DNA of the CDR3: TGTGCCAGCAGTCCCCGAAGGGAGGAGCAGTTCTTC.

The gene calls are TRBV20-1 and TRBJ1-5; 7 bases are a match to TRBD1. The V segment lost 1 base and the J segment 2 bases; nucleotides outside the gene matches: 5. The CDR3 sequence is 15 residues long. Germline CDR1 reads DFQATT; CDR2 reads SNEGSKA (reference sequence). As DNA, the CDR3 is TGCAGTGCTAGAGGCCCAGGGGGGGGCAATCAGCCCCAGCATTTT. Its translation: CSARGPGGGNQPQHF.

This clonotype was detected many times. CDR3 DNA: TGTGCCAGCAGTGAATGGGGACTAGCGGGAGAAGAGACCCAGTACTTC. Translated, it gives CASSEWGLAGEETQYF. The chain carries TRBV25-1 and TRBJ2-5, with 14 positions matching TRBD2. V lost 1 base to trimming and J lost 3 bases; unmatched junction nucleotides: 1. CDR3 length equals 16 residues. Looked up from germline, CDR1 is MGHDK and CDR2 is SYGVNS.

This clonotype was recorded a few times. The V call is TRBV6-1, the J call TRBJ1-1; D remains ambiguous. The V end lost 4 bases, the J end lost 5 bases, and 11 bases lay between the germline ends. Germline V gives CDR1 MNHNS, CDR2 SASEGT. The CDR3 extends over 13 amino acids. Written as DNA, the CDR3 is TGTGCCAGCAGTGCGGTGGGAAATACTGAAGCTTTCTTT. This sequence encodes CASSAVGNTEAFF.

CDR3 region: CATSRDTPNTGELFF. CDR3 coding DNA: TGTGCCACCAGCCGGGACACCCCGAACACCGGGGAGCTGTTTTTT. This chain connects TRBV24-1 to TRBJ2-2; D perhaps matches TRBD1 (6 bases). The CDR3 runs 15 residues. V lost 7 bases to trimming and J lost 0 bases, with 11 bases between them. Germline V gene data show CDR1 as KGHDR and CDR2 as SFDVKD.